A selection of T cell receptor beta chains follows, all from one sample in a study of cytotoxic CD8 clonotypes in ibrutinib-treated CLL. Only in-frame clones appear in the TCRdb table, and some are missing; sequencing was by immunoSEQ multiplex PCR. The sample lists tens of thousands of clones, about half occurring once. The sequencing here drew on PBMCs, taken after 12 months of ibrutinib treatment. The receptors stem from a human donor with chronic lymphocytic leukemia. Each CDR3 is given with its conserved first and last residue. The order of the fields is clone size, D gene, J gene, V gene, CDR3 protein, CDR3 DNA. The D gene is left open where the match is weak. Expanded clones are given a class, and other clones once, few, many or no size at all.

- TRBD1 TRBJ2-7 TRBV15 CATSREATGVNEQYF TGTGCCACCAGCAGAGAGGCGACAGGGGTCAACGAGCAGTACTTC
few TRBD2 TRBJ2-5 TRBV7-3 CASSSGTSGRRETQYF TGTGCCAGCAGCTCCGGGACTAGCGGGAGAAGGGAGACCCAGTACTTC
- - TRBJ2-3 TRBV5-1 CASSATPGARTDTQYF TGCGCCAGCAGCGCCACGCCGGGGGCCCGCACAGATACGCAGTATTTT
once TRBD1 TRBJ1-4 TRBV18 CASSVRQGTNEKLFF TGTGCCAGCTCAGTACGACAGGGAACTAATGAAAAACTGTTTTTT
many TRBD1 TRBJ1-1 TRBV5-1 CASSLGTGVLRNTEAFF TGCGCCAGCAGCTTGGGGACAGGGGTTCTCCGGAACACTGAAGCTTTCTTT
few TRBD2 TRBJ2-1 TRBV2 CASSRGLATNEQFF TGTGCCAGCAGCCGAGGACTAGCGACCAATGAGCAGTTCTTC
few - TRBJ1-4 TRBV21-1 CASSIKQDRDEKLFF TGTGCCAGCAGCATAAAACAGGACAGGGATGAAAAACTGTTTTTT
- - TRBJ1-1 TRBV5-6 CASSLSRGIEAFF TGTGCCAGCAGCTTGAGTCGAGGAATTGAAGCTTTCTTT
many - TRBJ1-2 TRBV20-1 CSAGTGYGYTF TGCAGTGCCGGGACCGGCTATGGCTACACCTTC
- - TRBJ2-2 TRBV5-4 CASSFTSRLPSAGELFF TGTGCCAGCAGCTTCACATCCCGGCTCCCTAGTGCCGGGGAGCTGTTTTTT
- - TRBJ2-3 TRBV9 CASSVGGGRSTDTQYF TGTGCCAGCAGCGTAGGAGGGGGGCGTAGCACAGATACGCAGTATTTT
few TRBD2 TRBJ2-7 TRBV5-6 CASSSAGVTLGSASEQYF TGTGCCAGCAGCTCAGCGGGAGTAACATTGGGTAGTGCTTCCGAGCAGTACTTC
many - TRBJ2-7 TRBV21-1 CASSRYEQYF TGTGCCAGCTCCCGCTACGAGCAGTACTTC
- - TRBJ1-6 TRBV5-6 CASSRQLSYNSPLHF TGTGCCAGCAGCCGACAACTCTCCTATAATTCACCCCTCCACTTT
- TRBD1 TRBJ1-1 TRBV10-3 CAISERQGGTEAFF TGTGCCATCAGTGAGCGACAGGGCGGTACTGAAGCTTTCTTT
- - TRBJ1-1 TRBV28 CASSLYGRWNTEAFF TGTGCCAGCAGTTTATACGGACGCTGGAACACTGAAGCTTTCTTT
- - TRBJ2-5 TRBV7-6 CASSLGVETQYF TGTGCCAGCAGCTTAGGGGTTGAGACCCAGTACTTC
- - TRBJ2-7 TRBV4-1 CASSQDGQGGYEQYF TGCGCCAGCAGCCAGGATGGACAGGGAGGGTACGAGCAGTACTTC
- - TRBJ2-3 TRBV11-2 CASSLITTDTQYF TGTGCCAGCAGCTTAATTACCACAGATACGCAGTATTTT
- TRBD1 TRBJ2-7 TRBV7-9 CASSLGQGTYEQYF TGTGCCAGCAGCTTAGGACAGGGCACCTACGAGCAGTACTTC
few - TRBJ2-2 TRBV2 CASSPRANTGELFF TGTGCCAGCAGCCCTCGGGCGAACACCGGGGAGCTGTTTTTT
- - TRBJ2-1 TRBV28 CASNRIGYNEQFF TGTGCCAGCAACCGCATAGGTTACAATGAGCAGTTCTTC
few - TRBJ2-7 TRBV10-3 CAIRGDQTYEQYF TGTGCCATCAGGGGGGACCAGACCTACGAGCAGTACTTC
- - TRBJ1-1 TRBV9 CASSVREGNTEAFF TGTGCCAGCAGCGTAAGGGAGGGGAACACTGAAGCTTTCTTT
few - TRBJ2-7 TRBV2 CASRSGTGAREQYF TGTGCCAGCAGGTCCGGGACGGGGGCGCGGGAGCAGTACTTC
- - TRBJ2-5 TRBV6-6 CASSTQGQETQYF TGTGCCAGCAGTACACAGGGACAAGAGACCCAGTACTTC
few - TRBJ1-3 TRBV19 CASSSHRTVSSGNTIYF TGTGCCAGTAGTTCTCATCGAACAGTGTCCTCTGGAAACACCATATATTTT
- - TRBJ2-7 TRBV20-1 CSAVALYEQYF TGCAGTGCTGTTGCTTTATACGAGCAGTACTTC
many - TRBJ1-1 TRBV28 CASSSNTEAFF TGTGCCAGCAGCAGCAACACTGAAGCTTTCTTT
- TRBD2 TRBJ2-3 TRBV9 CASSVAWTSGGGNTQYF TGTGCCAGCAGCGTAGCTTGGACTAGCGGGGGTGGTAATACGCAGTATTTT
- - TRBJ2-7 TRBV9 CASSDARSDEQYF TGTGCCAGCAGCGATGCCCGAAGCGACGAGCAGTACTTC
once TRBD2 TRBJ2-1 TRBV11-2 CASSSYRTSGSYNEQFF TGTGCCAGCAGCTCCTACCGAACTAGCGGCTCCTACAATGAGCAGTTCTTC
- - TRBJ2-7 TRBV27 CASSIFGHPYEQYF TGTGCCAGCAGTATCTTCGGACATCCCTACGAGCAGTACTTC
few TRBD1 TRBJ1-5 TRBV18 CASSPPNPGQGNQPQHF TGTGCCAGCTCACCACCCAATCCAGGACAGGGAAATCAGCCCCAGCATTTT
- - TRBJ1-1 TRBV27 CASSPTMNTEAFF TGTGCCAGCAGCCCGACTATGAACACTGAAGCTTTCTTT
few TRBD1 TRBJ1-2 TRBV5-1 CASSEGADGYTF TGCGCCAGCAGCGAGGGGGCGGATGGCTACACCTTC
many - TRBJ2-7 TRBV18 CASSPIQGSYEQYF TGTGCCAGCTCACCGATCCAAGGCTCCTACGAGCAGTACTTC
- - TRBJ2-1 TRBV4-2 CASSQVAPHNNEQFF TGTGCCAGCAGCCAAGTAGCGCCCCACAACAATGAGCAGTTCTTC
many TRBD2 TRBJ2-1 TRBV6-6 CASSPRTSANEQFF TGTGCCAGCAGTCCGCGGACTAGCGCCAATGAGCAGTTCTTC
- TRBD2 TRBJ2-5 TRBV13 CASSPGLAGGPLETQYF TGTGCCAGCAGCCCCGGACTAGCGGGAGGGCCCTTGGAGACCCAGTACTTC
- - TRBJ2-1 TRBV7-7 CASSLSAAYNEQFF TGTGCTAGCAGCTTGTCGGCGGCCTACAATGAGCAGTTCTTC
- - TRBJ1-2 TRBV18 CASSPAETAGGYTF TGTGCCAGCTCACCGGCAGAGACGGCGGGGGGCTACACCTTC
few - TRBJ1-5 TRBV19 CASSMGGTVPQHF TGTGCCAGTAGTATGGGTGGTACCGTGCCCCAGCATTTT
- - TRBJ2-3 TRBV6-6 CASSPNSRTDTQYF TGTGCCAGCTCACCAAATTCCCGCACAGATACGCAGTATTTT
- TRBD1 TRBJ2-7 TRBV9 CASSPRDRGSYEQYF TGTGCCAGCAGCCCTAGGGACAGGGGTTCCTACGAGCAGTACTTC
- - TRBJ2-7 TRBV28 CASSFPDGYSYEQYF TGTGCCAGCAGTTTCCCCGACGGATACTCCTACGAGCAGTACTTC
- - TRBJ1-1 TRBV27 CASSSPEDSEGNTEAFF TGTGCCAGCAGTTCCCCTGAGGACAGTGAGGGGAACACTGAAGCTTTCTTT
- - TRBJ1-5 TRBV28 CASIDEGGMKPQHF TGTGCCAGCATAGATGAAGGAGGAATGAAGCCCCAGCATTTT
- TRBD2 TRBJ2-2 TRBV7-3 CASGSGRSGELFF TGTGCCAGCGGAAGCGGGAGGTCCGGGGAGCTGTTTTTT
few - TRBJ1-1 TRBV7-3 CASSSTPGVEAFF TGTGCCAGCAGCTCTACCCCAGGGGTTGAAGCTTTCTTT
few - TRBJ2-7 TRBV11-2 CASSLDRRDQYF TGTGCCAGCAGCTTAGATCGGAGGGACCAGTACTTC
- - TRBJ2-6 TRBV10-2 CASSDPAYSGANVLTF TGCGCCAGCAGTGACCCCGCCTACTCTGGGGCCAACGTCCTGACTTTC
- - TRBJ2-3 TRBV9 CASSVGRVSTDTQYF TGTGCCAGCAGCGTAGGTCGGGTGAGCACAGATACGCAGTATTTT